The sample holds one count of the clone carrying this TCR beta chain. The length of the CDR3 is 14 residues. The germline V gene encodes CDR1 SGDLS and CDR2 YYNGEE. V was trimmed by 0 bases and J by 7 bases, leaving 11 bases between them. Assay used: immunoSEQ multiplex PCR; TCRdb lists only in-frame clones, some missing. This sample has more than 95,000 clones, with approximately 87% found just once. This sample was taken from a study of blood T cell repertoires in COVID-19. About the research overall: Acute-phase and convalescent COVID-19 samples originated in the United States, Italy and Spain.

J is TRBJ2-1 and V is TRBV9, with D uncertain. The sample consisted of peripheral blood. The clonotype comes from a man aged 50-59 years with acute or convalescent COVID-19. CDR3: CASSVGLTTNEQFF. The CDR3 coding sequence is TGTGCCAGCAGCGTAGGTCTTACAACGAATGAGCAGTTCTTC. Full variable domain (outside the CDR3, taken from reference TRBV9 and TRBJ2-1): DSGVTQTPKHLITATGQRVTLRCSPRSGDLSVYWYQQSLDQGLQFLIQYYNGEERAKGNILERFSAQQFPDLHSELNLSSLELGDSALYFCASSVGLTTNEQFFGPGTRLTVL.